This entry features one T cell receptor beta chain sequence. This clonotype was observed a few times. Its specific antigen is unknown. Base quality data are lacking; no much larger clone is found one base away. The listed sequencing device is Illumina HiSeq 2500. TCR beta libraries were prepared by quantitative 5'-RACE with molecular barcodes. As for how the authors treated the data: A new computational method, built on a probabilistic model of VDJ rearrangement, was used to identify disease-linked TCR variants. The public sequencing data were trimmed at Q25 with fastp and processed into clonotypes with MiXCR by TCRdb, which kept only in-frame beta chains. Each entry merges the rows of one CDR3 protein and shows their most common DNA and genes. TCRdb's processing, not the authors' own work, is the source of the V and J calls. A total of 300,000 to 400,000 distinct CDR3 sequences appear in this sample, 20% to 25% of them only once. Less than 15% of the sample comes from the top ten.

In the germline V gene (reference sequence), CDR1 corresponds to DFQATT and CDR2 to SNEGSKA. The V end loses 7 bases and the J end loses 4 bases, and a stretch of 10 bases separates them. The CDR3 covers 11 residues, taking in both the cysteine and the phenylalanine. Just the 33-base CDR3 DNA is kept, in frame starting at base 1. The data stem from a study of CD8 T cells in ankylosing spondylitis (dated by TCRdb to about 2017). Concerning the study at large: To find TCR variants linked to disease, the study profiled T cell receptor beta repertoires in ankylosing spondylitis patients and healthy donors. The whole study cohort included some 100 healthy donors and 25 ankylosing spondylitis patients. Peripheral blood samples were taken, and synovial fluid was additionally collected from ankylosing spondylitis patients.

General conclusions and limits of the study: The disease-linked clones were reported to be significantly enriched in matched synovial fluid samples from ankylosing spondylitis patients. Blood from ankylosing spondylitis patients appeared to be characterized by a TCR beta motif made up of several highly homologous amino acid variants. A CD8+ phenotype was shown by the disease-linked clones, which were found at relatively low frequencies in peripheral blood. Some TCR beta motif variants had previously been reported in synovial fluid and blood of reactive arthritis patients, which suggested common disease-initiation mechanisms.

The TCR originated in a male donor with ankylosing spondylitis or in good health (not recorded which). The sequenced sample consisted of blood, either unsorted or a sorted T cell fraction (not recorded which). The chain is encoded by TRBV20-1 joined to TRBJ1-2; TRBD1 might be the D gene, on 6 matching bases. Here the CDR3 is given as CSVQQGYGYTF. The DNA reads TGCAGTGTGCAACAGGGCTATGGCTACACCTTC.